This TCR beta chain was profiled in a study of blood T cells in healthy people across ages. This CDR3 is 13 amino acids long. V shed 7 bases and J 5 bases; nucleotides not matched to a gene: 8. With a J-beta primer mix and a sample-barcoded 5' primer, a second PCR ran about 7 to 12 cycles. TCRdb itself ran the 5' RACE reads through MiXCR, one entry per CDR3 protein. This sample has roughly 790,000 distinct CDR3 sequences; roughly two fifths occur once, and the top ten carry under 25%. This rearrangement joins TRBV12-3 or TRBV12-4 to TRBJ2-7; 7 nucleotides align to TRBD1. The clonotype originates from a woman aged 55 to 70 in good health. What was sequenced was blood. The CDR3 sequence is CASNRDSDHEQYF. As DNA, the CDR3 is TGTGCCAGCAACCGGGACAGCGACCACGAGCAGTACTTC.